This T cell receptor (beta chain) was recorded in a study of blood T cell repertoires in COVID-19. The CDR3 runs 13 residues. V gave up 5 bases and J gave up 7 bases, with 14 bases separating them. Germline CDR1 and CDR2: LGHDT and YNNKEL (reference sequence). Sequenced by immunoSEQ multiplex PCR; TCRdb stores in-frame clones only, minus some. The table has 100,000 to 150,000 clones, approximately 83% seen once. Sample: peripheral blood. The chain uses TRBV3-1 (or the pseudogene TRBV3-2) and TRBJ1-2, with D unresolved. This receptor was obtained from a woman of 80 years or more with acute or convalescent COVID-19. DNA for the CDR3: TGTGCCAGCAGCACGGGAGGGTTACGTGGCTACACCTTC. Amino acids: CASSTGGLRGYTF.